This T cell receptor beta chain was profiled in a study of blood T cell repertoires in COVID-19. At the level of the study: COVID-19 samples from acute and convalescent phases originated in the United States, Italy and Spain.

Germline V gene sequence: CDR1 MDHEN, CDR2 SYDVKM. This CDR3 has 18 amino acids. Between the trimmed V and J ends, which lost 6 bases and 0 bases, there was a span of 24 bases. Original processing notes: Cell counts per sample came from amplifying reference gene primers. Sequenced by immunoSEQ multiplex PCR; TCRdb stores in-frame clones only, minus some. That table is the source of V, J and clone size, and D and trimming were worked out from the DNA. The table has roughly 82,000 clones, roughly 86% seen once. This chain uses TRBV28 with TRBJ2-7; possible D gene TRBD2, 6 bases. The specimen sequenced was peripheral blood. This TCR derives from a man in his 60s with acute or convalescent COVID-19. The chain's CDR3 is CASSPPAGRHSSSYEQYF. The CDR3 DNA follows: TGTGCCAGCAGCCCCCCCGCGGGGCGTCATTCGAGCTCCTACGAGCAGTACTTC.